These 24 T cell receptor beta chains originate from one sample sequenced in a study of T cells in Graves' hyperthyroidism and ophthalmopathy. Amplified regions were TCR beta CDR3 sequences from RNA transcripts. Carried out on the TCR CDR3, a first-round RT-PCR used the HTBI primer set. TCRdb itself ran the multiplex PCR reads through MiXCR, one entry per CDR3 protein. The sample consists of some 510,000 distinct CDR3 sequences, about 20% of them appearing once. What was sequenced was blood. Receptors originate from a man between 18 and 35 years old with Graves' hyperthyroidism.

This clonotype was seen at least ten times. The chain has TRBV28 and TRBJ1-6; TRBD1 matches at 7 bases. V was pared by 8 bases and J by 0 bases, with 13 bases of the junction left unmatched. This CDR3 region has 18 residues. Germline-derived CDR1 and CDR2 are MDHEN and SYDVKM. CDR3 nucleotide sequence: TGTGCCAGCTCTCTTCCTCCGGGACAGAGCTCCTATAATTCACCCCTCCACTTT. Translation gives CASSLPPGQSSYNSPLHF.

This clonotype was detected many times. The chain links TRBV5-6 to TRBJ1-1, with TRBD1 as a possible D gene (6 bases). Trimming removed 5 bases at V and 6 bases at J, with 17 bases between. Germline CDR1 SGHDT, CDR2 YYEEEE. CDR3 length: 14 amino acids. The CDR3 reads CASSIGGTAAEAFF. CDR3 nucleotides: TGTGCCAGCAGTATAGGGGGGACTGCCGCTGAAGCTTTCTTT. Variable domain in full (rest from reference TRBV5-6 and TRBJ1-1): DAGVTQSPTHLIKTRGQQVTLRCSPKSGHDTVSWYQQALGQGPQFIFQYYEEEERQRGNFPDRFSGHQFPNYSSELNVNALLLGDSALYLCASSIGGTAAEAFFGQGTRLTVV.

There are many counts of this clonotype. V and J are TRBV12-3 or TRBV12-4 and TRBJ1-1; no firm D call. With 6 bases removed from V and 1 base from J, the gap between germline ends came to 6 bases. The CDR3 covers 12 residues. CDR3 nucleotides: TGTGCCAGCAGCCAACGGAACACTGAAGCTTTCTTT. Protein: CASSQRNTEAFF.

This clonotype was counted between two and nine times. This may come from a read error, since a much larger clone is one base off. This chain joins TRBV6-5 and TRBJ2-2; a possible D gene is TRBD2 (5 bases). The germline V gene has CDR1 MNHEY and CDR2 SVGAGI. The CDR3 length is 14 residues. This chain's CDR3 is CASSYSIFTGELCF. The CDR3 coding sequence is TGTGCCAGCAGTTACTCGATTTTTACCGGGGAGCTGTGTTTT.

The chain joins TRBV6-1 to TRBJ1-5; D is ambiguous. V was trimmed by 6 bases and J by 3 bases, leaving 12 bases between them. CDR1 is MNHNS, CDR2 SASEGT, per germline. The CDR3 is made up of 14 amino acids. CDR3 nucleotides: TGTGCCAGCAGAGCGGACGGAAACAATCAGCCCCAGCATTTT. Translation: CASRADGNNQPQHF.

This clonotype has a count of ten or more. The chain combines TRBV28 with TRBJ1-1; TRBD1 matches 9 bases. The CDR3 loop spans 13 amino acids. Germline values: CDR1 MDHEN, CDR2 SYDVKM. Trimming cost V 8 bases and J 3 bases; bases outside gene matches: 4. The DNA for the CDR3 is TGTGCCAGCGGGCACAGGGGGCACACTGAAGCTTTCTTT. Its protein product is CASGHRGHTEAFF.

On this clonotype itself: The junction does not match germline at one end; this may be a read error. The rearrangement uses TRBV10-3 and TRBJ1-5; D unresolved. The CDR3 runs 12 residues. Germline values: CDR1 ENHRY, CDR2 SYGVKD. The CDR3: CATSGSNQPQHF. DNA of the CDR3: TGTGCCACCTCGGGGAGCAACCAGCCCCAGCATTTT.

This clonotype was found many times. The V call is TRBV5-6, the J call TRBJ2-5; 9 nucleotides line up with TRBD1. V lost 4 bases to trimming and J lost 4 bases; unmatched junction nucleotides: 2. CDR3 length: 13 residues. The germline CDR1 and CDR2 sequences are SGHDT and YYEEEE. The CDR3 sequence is CASSQGQGETQYF. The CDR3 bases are TGTGCCAGCAGCCAGGGACAGGGAGAGACCCAGTACTTC. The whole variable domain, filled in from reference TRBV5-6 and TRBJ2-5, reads DAGVTQSPTHLIKTRGQQVTLRCSPKSGHDTVSWYQQALGQGPQFIFQYYEEEERQRGNFPDRFSGHQFPNYSSELNVNALLLGDSALYLCASSQGQGETQYFGPGTRLLVL.

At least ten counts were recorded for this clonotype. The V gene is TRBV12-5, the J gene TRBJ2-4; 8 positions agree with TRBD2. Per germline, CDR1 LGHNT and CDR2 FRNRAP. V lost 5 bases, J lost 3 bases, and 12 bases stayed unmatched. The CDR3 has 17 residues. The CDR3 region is CASGLYGLAGGKNIQYF. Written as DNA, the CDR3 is TGTGCTAGTGGTCTCTACGGACTTGCGGGGGGCAAAAACATTCAGTACTTC.

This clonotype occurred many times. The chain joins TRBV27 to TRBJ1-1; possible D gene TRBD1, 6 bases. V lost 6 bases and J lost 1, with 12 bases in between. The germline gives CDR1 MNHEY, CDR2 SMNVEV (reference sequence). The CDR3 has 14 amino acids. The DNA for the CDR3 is TGTGCCAGCAGCCGGACAGTGAAGAACACTGAAGCTTTCTTT. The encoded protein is CASSRTVKNTEAFF.

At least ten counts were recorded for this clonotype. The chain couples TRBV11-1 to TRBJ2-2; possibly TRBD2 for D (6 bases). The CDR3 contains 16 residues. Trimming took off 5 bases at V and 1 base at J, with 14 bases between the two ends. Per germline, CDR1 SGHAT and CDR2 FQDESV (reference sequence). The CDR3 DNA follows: TGTGCCAGCAGCCCACCTGAGGGAGGGAACACCGGGGAGCTGTTTTTT. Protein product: CASSPPEGGNTGELFF.

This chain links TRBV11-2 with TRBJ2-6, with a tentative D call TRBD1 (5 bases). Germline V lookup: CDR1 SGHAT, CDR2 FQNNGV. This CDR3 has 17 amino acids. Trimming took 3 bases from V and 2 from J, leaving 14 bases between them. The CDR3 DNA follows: TGTGCCAGCAGCTTTCTTTCAGGGAACACTGGGGCCAACGTCCTGACTTTC. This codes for CASSFLSGNTGANVLTF. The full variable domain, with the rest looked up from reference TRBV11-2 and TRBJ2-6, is EAGVAQSPRYKIIEKRQSVAFWCNPISGHATLYWYQQILGQGPKLLIQFQNNGVVDDSQLPKDRFSAERLKGVDSTLKIQPAKLEDSAVYLCASSFLSGNTGANVLTFGAGSRLTVL.

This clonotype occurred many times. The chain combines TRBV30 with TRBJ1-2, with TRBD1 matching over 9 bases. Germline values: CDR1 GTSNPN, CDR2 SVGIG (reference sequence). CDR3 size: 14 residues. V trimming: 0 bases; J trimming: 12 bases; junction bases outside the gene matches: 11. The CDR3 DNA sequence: TGTGCCTGGAGTGTACGGGACAGGGAGAAGGGCCACACCTTC. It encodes CAWSVRDREKGHTF.

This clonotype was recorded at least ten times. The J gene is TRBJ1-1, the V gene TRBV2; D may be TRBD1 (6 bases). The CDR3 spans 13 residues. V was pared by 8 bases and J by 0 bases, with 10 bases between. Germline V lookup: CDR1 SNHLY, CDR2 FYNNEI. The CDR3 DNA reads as TGTGCCAGCGTGGACAGCTTGAACACTGAAGCTTTCTTT. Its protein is CASVDSLNTEAFF.

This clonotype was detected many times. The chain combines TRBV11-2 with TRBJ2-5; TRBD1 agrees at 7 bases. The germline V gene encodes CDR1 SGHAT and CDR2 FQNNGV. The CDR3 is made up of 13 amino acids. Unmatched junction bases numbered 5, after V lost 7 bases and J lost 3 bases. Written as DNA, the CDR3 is TGTGCCAGCACCGGTGACAGGGAAGAGACCCAGTACTTC. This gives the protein CASTGDREETQYF. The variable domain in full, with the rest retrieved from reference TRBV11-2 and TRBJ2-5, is EAGVAQSPRYKIIEKRQSVAFWCNPISGHATLYWYQQILGQGPKLLIQFQNNGVVDDSQLPKDRFSAERLKGVDSTLKIQPAKLEDSAVYLCASTGDREETQYFGPGTRLLVL.

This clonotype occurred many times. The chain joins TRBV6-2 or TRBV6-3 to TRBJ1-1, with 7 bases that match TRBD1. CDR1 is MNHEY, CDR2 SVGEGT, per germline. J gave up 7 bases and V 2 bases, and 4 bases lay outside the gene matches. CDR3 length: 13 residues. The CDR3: CASSYAGQFEAFF. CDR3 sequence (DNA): TGTGCCAGCAGTTACGCGGGACAGTTTGAAGCTTTCTTT.

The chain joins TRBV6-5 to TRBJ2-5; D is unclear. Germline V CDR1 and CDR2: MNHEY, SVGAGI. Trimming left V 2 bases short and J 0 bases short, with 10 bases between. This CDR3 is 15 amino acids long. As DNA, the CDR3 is TGTGCCAGCAGTTACACCCCCAGATACCAAGAGACCCAGTACTTC. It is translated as CASSYTPRYQETQYF.

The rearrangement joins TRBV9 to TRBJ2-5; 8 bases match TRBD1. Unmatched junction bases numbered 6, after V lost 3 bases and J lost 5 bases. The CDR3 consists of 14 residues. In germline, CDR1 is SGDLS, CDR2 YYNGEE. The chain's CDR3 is CASSGTRTGETQYF. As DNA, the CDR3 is TGTGCCAGCAGCGGAACGAGGACAGGGGAGACCCAGTACTTC.

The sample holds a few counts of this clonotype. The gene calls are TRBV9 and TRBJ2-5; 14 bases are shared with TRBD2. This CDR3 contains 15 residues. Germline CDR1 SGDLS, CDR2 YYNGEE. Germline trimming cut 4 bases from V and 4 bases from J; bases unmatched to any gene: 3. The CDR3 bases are TGTGCCAGCAGCCGTGGGACTAGCGGGGGAGAGACCCAGTACTTC. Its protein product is CASSRGTSGGETQYF.

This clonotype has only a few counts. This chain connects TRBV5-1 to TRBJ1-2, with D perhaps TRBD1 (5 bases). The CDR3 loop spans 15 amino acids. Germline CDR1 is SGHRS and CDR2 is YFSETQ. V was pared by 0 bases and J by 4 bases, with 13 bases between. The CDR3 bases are TGCGCCAGCAGCTTGGACGTCGGCAGGGTCTATGGCTACACCTTC. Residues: CASSLDVGRVYGYTF.

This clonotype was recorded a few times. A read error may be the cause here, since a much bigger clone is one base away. CDR3 region: CASSEWAPEQYF. DNA for the CDR3: TGTGCCAGCAGTGAGTGGGCGCCCGAGCAGTACTTC. J is TRBJ2-7 and V is TRBV12-3 or TRBV12-4, with D hard to call. This CDR3 has 12 residues. Trimming left V 5 bases short and J 6 bases short, with 11 bases between.

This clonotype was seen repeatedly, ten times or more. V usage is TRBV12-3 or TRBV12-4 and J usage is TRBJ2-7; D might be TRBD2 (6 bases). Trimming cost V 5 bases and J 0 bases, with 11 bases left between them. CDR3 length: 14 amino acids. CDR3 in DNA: TGTGCCAGCAGTAAACTCGGGAGCTCCTACGAGCAGTACTTC. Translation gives CASSKLGSSYEQYF.

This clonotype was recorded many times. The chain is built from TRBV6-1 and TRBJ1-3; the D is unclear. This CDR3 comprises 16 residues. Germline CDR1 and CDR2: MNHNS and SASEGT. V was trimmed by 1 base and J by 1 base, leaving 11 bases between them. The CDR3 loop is CASSEGPRGSGNTIYF. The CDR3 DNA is TGTGCCAGCAGTGAAGGGCCCCGCGGGTCTGGAAACACCATATATTTT.

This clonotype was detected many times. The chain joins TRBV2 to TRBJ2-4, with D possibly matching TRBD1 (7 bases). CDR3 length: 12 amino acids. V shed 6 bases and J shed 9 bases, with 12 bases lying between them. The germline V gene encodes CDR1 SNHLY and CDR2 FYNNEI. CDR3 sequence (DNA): TGTGCCAGCAGCCAGGGGGGAGGCATTCAGTACTTC. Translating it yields CASSQGGGIQYF.